This TCR beta chain appears in the sequencing data of a study of T cell responses to AZD1222 COVID-19 vaccine (dated by TCRdb to the early 2020s). In the study overall: Because spike-specific TCR depth and breadth did not differ between the two schedules, AZD1222 recipients who got a second dose at roughly 4 weeks were pooled with those who got a second dose at roughly 12 weeks. A total of approximately 230 trial participants underwent TCR sequencing, of whom approximately 210 received two doses of AZD1222 and some 25 received two doses of the MenACWY control vaccine. Trial participants were enrolled by age into 18-55, 56-69 and 70-plus year subgroups, with around 150, 28 and 57 TCR-sequenced participants respectively. Points the paper makes about the study in general: No day 14 peak-response samples were available, so repertoires were characterized only after the peak T cell response. The vaccine-associated CD4 TCRs covered the entire spike protein, and the dominant responses fell in regions 160-218 and 743-854. A significant rise in spike-specific TCR breadth and depth was observed after two AZD1222 doses relative to day 0 and relative to MenACWY recipients. Epitopes outside the regions mutated in the B.1.351 and B.1.1.7 variants were reportedly recognized by nearly half of the unique spike-specific TCRs. The 56-69-year group was small, and its depth increase did not reach significance, likely because of low power. Participants were mostly white British and included more females than males, and it was suggested by the authors that clonal diversity may have been underestimated. Conclusions about previously exposed vaccinees were limited because only six AZD1222 recipients were SARS-CoV-2 seropositive at baseline.

The germline V gene supplies CDR1 MDHEN and CDR2 SYDVKM. The V and J ends are trimmed by 10 bases and 1 base, leaving 22 bases between them. The CDR3 numbers 17 residues from cysteine through phenylalanine. Of the read, only the CDR3 DNA is kept; its 51 bases are in frame from base 1. According to the study, the label for this sample's time point signals: baseline before first vaccination. Samples from vaccinated people were obtained from the UK trials COV001 and COV002, which included a single-blind randomized controlled phase 2/3 trial of AZD1222 (ChAdOx1 nCoV-19) in healthy adults. For TCRbeta chain sequencing, PBMC samples were collected from trial participants at day 0 and at day 28 after the second dose. Note on this clone: Its antigen has not been determined. Per-nucleotide qualities are absent, and no much larger clonotype sits a single base away.

The CDR3 regions of human TCRbeta chains were subjected to immunosequencing. Turning to the authors' computational methods: Repertoire TCRs were checked for matches against a reference library of SARS-CoV-2-specific TCRs that had been generated using the MIRA antigen-specificity platform. Breadth was defined as the fraction of unique TCRs that were SARS-CoV-2-associated. Depth was defined as the fraction of total T cells that were SARS-CoV-2-associated. Using the MIRA data, each spike-specific TCR was assigned both to the spike region to which the TCR was reactive and to a CD4 or CD8 class. Log10-transformed breadth and depth values were compared by one-way ANOVA with Sidak's multiple comparisons tests. Drawn from immuneACCESS, this table holds only the in-frame rearrangements with V and J called that TCRdb kept. Clones are partly lost; checked studies trace under half to an unresolved V gene and leave the rest unexplained. V and J calls and clone size follow that table, whereas D and trimming were derived from the DNA. This sample comprises about 140,000 clones, 80% to 95% of them detected only once. Together, the top ten hold roughly 5% of the sample.

The sequencing used peripheral blood, collected on day 0 of AZD1222 vaccination. The sequence joins TRBV28 to TRBJ2-2, with TRBD1 as a weak D call on 5 bases. This receptor was identified in an adult in good health. The DNA sequence is given as TGTGCCACCCCCCGCCGTGACAGCCTTTTGAACACCGGGGAGCTGTTTTTT. This sequence encodes CATPRRDSLLNTGELFF. With the rest looked up from the reference TRBV28 and TRBJ2-2 genes rather than sequenced, the full variable domain is DVKVTQSSRYLVKRTGEKVFLECVQDMDHENMFWYRQDPGLGLRLIYFSYDVKMKEKGDIPEGYSVSREKKERFSLILESASTNQTSMYLCATPRRDSLLNTGELFFGEGSRLTVL.